These 16 T cell receptor beta chains were sequenced from one sample in a study of metastatic and nonmetastatic thyroid tumors. Among the patients, none had received any treatment before thyroid surgery. TCRdb reprocessed the PCR reads using MiXCR. The data hold tens of thousands of clones, with 15% observed a single time. Sequencing input: blood. These receptors came from a female donor with papillary thyroid cancer or a benign thyroid nodule (not recorded which). Some clones in this sample may be carry-over from other donors' samples.

This clone was counted at least ten times. The chain uses TRBV2 and TRBJ1-5; a possible D gene is TRBD1 (6 bases). The CDR3 contains 16 residues. Deletions cut 2 bases from V and 1 base from J, with 12 bases between. Germline loops: CDR1 SNHLY, CDR2 FYNNEI. The CDR3 nucleotides are TGTGCCAGCAGTGAAAATCCAGGACAGAGCAATCAGCCCCAGCATTTT. Encoded protein: CASSENPGQSNQPQHF.

This clone was seen many times. The CDR3 DNA reads TGTGCCAGCAGCCCCCGGGACCCCGTGGTATTGGGGCTGGGCTACACCTTC. As protein: CASSPRDPVVLGLGYTF. The chain combines TRBV4-2 with TRBJ1-2; TRBD1 might be the D (5 bases). V was trimmed by 4 bases and J by 8 bases, leaving 26 bases between them. Per the germline V gene, CDR1 is LGHNA and CDR2 is YNFKEQ. The CDR3 has 17 amino acids.

In this sample, this clone turned up many times. V gene TRBV5-1 combines with J gene TRBJ2-2; 7 bases align to TRBD1. Losses at the gene ends were 0 bases for V and 7 bases for J; bases not matched to a gene: 3. The length of the CDR3 is 14 residues. Germline CDR1 reads SGHRS; CDR2 reads YFSETQ. CDR3 in amino acids: CASSLATGRGELFF. The CDR3 bases are TGCGCCAGCAGCTTGGCGACAGGGCGCGGGGAGCTGTTTTTT.

This clone is labeled as medium-sized. This sequence joins TRBV20-1 and TRBJ2-7; 9 positions agree with TRBD2. V was pared by 3 bases and J by 3 bases, with 12 bases of the junction left unmatched. Germline V CDR1 and CDR2: DFQATT, SNEGSKA (reference sequence). The CDR3 has 16 residues. CDR3: CSASSSRTSARYEQYF. The CDR3 nucleotides are TGCAGTGCTAGTAGTTCCCGGACTAGCGCCCGCTACGAGCAGTACTTC.

This clone appeared many times. The chain is built from TRBV7-9 and TRBJ1-5, with 8 bases fitting TRBD1. This CDR3 comprises 14 residues. The germline V gene has CDR1 SEHNR and CDR2 FQNEAQ (reference sequence). V lost 5 bases to trimming and J lost 5 bases; unmatched junction nucleotides: 5. CDR3 region: CASSEQGGDQPQHF. The CDR3 bases are TGTGCCAGCAGCGAACAGGGGGGAGATCAGCCCCAGCATTTT.

The CDR3, as DNA: TGTGCCAGCAGCTTACTCCAGGGGTACACTGAAGCTTTCTTT. Amino acids: CASSLLQGYTEAFF. The V gene is TRBV7-6, the J gene TRBJ1-1; tentative D call: TRBD1 (6 bases). Germline V lookup: CDR1 SGHVS, CDR2 FNYEAQ. The CDR3 length is 14 residues. V lost 2 bases and J 3 bases, leaving 10 bases between the germline ends. Variable domain in full (rest from reference TRBV7-6 and TRBJ1-1): GAGVSQSPRYKVTKRGQDVALRCDPISGHVSLYWYRQALGQGPEFLTYFNYEAQQDKSGLPNDRFSAERPEGSISTLTIQRTEQRDSAMYRCASSLLQGYTEAFFGQGTRLTVV.

This clone is termed medium-sized. The rearrangement joins TRBV11-2 to TRBJ1-2; weak D call: TRBD1 (5 bases). V lost 0 bases to trimming and J lost 8 bases, with 16 bases between them. The CDR3 runs 15 residues. Germline CDR1 and CDR2: SGHAT and FQNNGV. Written as DNA, the CDR3 is TGTGCCAGCAGCTTAGATCCGGCAGGGATGGGGGGCTACACCTTC. Translating it yields CASSLDPAGMGGYTF.

This clone occurred many times. This chain uses TRBV4-2 with TRBJ2-5; D is uncertain. Germline values: CDR1 LGHNA, CDR2 YNFKEQ. V was pared by 4 bases and J by 2 bases, with 8 bases between. The CDR3 is 13 residues long. CDR3 sequence reads: CASSPGQQETQYF. CDR3 DNA sequence: TGTGCCAGCAGCCCCGGGCAGCAAGAGACCCAGTACTTC.

This clone occurred many times. This rearrangement joins TRBV19 to TRBJ2-3, with 8 nucleotides matching TRBD2. The CDR3 has 15 residues. Germline V lookup: CDR1 LNHDA, CDR2 SQIVND (reference sequence). The J segment lost 2 bases and the V segment lost 7 bases, leaving 8 bases of the junction unmatched. The CDR3 sequence is CASTESGGFTDTQYF. Written as DNA, the CDR3 is TGTGCCAGTACCGAGTCGGGAGGGTTCACAGATACGCAGTATTTT.

This clone was observed many times. This chain uses TRBV20-1 with TRBJ2-3; D is perhaps TRBD1 or TRBD2 (6 bases each). CDR3 length: 12 residues. CDR1 and CDR2 from the germline V gene are DFQATT and SNEGSKA (reference sequence). V was trimmed by 6 bases and J by 3 bases, leaving 10 bases between them. CDR3 loop: CSARRGTDTQYF. In DNA, the CDR3 is TGCAGTGCCCGGAGGGGGACAGATACGCAGTATTTT.

This clone was counted at least ten times. V and J are TRBV27 and TRBJ1-2; D is undetermined. Germline V CDR1 and CDR2: MNHEY, SMNVEV (reference sequence). The CDR3 has 14 amino acids. Trimming took off 6 bases at V and 0 bases at J, with 11 bases between the two ends. Here the CDR3 DNA reads TGTGCCAGCAGCGTGACACCGACTAACTATGGCTACACCTTC. It specifies CASSVTPTNYGYTF.

V usage is TRBV20-1 and J usage is TRBJ2-7; TRBD2 aligns across 11 bases. CDR1 is DFQATT and CDR2 is SNEGSKA in the germline V gene (reference sequence). Trimming removed 3 bases from V and 2 bases from J; junction bases left unmatched: 6. This CDR3 is 15 amino acids long. CDR3 region: CSARALAGDTYEQYF. The DNA of the CDR3 is TGCAGTGCTAGGGCACTAGCGGGAGACACCTACGAGCAGTACTTC.

This clone was observed at least ten times. The chain recombines TRBV2 with TRBJ1-6; D is unclear. This CDR3 has 13 residues. V lost 8 bases, J lost 0 bases, and 5 bases lay in between. The germline gives CDR1 SNHLY, CDR2 FYNNEI. The chain's CDR3 is CASQPSYNSPLHF. The DNA of the CDR3 is TGTGCCAGCCAACCCTCCTATAATTCACCCCTCCACTTT. Drawing the rest from reference TRBV2 and TRBJ1-6, the complete variable domain is EPEVTQTPSHQVTQMGQEVILRCVPISNHLYFYWYRQILGQKVEFLVSFYNNEISEKSEIFDDQFSVERPDGSNFTLKIRSTKLEDSAMYFCASQPSYNSPLHFGNGTRLTVT.

There are many counts of this clone. A much larger clone lies one base from this, so it may be a read error. The same CDR3 is also encoded by other DNA sequences in this sample. The J gene is TRBJ1-4, the V gene TRBV3-1, with D uncertain. Trimming took 3 bases from V and 11 from J, leaving 10 bases between them. This CDR3 region has 12 residues. The germline V gene encodes CDR1 LGHDT and CDR2 YNNKEL (reference sequence). CDR3 sequence: CASSQPGEKLFF. The CDR3 DNA reads TGTGCCAGCAGCCAGCCGGGAGAGAAACTGTTTTTT.

This clone occurred many times. J is TRBJ1-5 and V is TRBV27, with TRBD1 as a possible D gene (5 bases). Looked up from germline, CDR1 is MNHEY and CDR2 is SMNVEV (reference sequence). The CDR3 is 13 amino acids. Trimming left V 5 bases short and J 5 bases short, with 10 bases between. CDR3 amino acids: CASSQGSHQPQHF. In DNA form, the CDR3 reads TGTGCCAGCAGTCAGGGATCCCATCAGCCCCAGCATTTT.

V gene TRBV5-1 combines with J gene TRBJ2-1; no definite D call. There are 16 residues in the CDR3. Germline V gene lookup returns CDR1 SGHRS and CDR2 YFSETQ. V was cut by 4 bases and J by 0 bases, with 14 bases left in between. The CDR3 sequence is CASSLSDRSSYNEQFF. Written as DNA, the CDR3 is TGCGCCAGCAGCCTATCGGACCGGAGCTCCTACAATGAGCAGTTCTTC.